This T cell receptor beta chain was sequenced during a study of OX40 agonist ivuxolimab in advanced cancers. Across the study: Participants, about 83% male, averaged about 56 years of age, ranging from about 23 to 90.

Study-wide results and caveats: Circulating CD4+ and CD8+ T cells showed clonal expansion by week 6 at 0.1 to 3.0 mg/kg. In a subset of nonresponders, normalized T-cell clonal expansion was also low.

To note about this clone: Its antigen is unknown.

Method: immunoSEQ multiplex PCR; TCRdb's copy keeps in-frame clones and lacks some. The table lists about 73,000 clones, 70% to 90% of them singletons, with approximately 11% in the top ten. Unmatched junction bases numbered 3, after V lost 0 bases and J lost 1 base. Germline values: CDR1 GTSNPN, CDR2 SVGIG (reference sequence). The length of the CDR3 is 15 residues. The sample was CD4+ or CD8+ T cells sorted from blood, taken in a trial of the OX40 agonist ivuxolimab. The chain is built from TRBV30 and TRBJ2-1, with 7 bases that match TRBD1. The receptor's source is an adult with an advanced solid tumor such as melanoma, head and neck, liver or kidney cancer. CDR3 sequence reads: CAWSVTGDSYNEQFF. The CDR3 region has the DNA TGTGCCTGGAGTGTAACAGGGGATTCCTACAATGAGCAGTTCTTC.